The present T cell receptor beta chain was sequenced within a study of T cell responses to AZD1222 COVID-19 vaccine. Whole-study findings and limits: Possibly, clonal diversity was underestimated; donors were largely white British and included more females. Vaccine-related CD4 TCRs covered spike, predominating at 160-218 and 743-854.

Trimming removed 4 bases from V and 2 bases from J, with 8 bases in between. Germline CDR1 and CDR2: MDHEN and SYDVKM. This CDR3 is built from 13 residues. Clones were read by immunoSEQ multiplex PCR, and TCRdb kept only the in-frame ones, dropping some. The table includes about 100,000 clones, around 96% detected once. With respect to this clone: The target antigen is unknown.

This clonotype was sampled from an adult in good health. Sequencing used peripheral blood, obtained on day 0 of AZD1222 vaccination. J is TRBJ1-1 and V is TRBV28; D uncertain. In DNA form, the CDR3 reads TGTGCCAGCAGTTCAGGTCTCAACACTGAAGCTTTCTTT. It yields the protein CASSSGLNTEAFF.